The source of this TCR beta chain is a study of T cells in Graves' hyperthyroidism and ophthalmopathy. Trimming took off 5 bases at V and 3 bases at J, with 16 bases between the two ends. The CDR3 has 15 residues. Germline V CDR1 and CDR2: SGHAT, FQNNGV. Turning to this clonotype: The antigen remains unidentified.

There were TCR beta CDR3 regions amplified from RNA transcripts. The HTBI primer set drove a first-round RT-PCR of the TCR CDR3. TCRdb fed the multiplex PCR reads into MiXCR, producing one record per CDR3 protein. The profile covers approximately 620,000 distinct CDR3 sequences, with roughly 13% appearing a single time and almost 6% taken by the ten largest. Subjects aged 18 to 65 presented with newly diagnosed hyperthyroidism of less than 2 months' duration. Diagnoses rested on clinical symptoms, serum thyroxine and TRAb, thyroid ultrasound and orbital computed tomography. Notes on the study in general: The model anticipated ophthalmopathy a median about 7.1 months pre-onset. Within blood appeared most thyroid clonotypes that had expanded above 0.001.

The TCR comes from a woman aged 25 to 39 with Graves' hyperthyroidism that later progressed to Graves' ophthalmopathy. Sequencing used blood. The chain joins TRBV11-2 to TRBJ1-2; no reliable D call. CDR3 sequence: CASSIPGVSDYGYTF. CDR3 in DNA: TGTGCCAGCAGCATCCCCGGGGTCAGCGACTATGGCTACACCTTC.